The entry below gives a single T cell receptor (beta chain) sequence along with its context. Antigen specificity is unknown. The data originate from a study of cytomegalovirus exposure and HLA in healthy donors. In the study overall: T cells numbering around 170 million yielded roughly 120 million unique TCR beta sequences in an earlier analysis. Study observations and caveats: It was in a later analysis that TCR association rates were seen to vary by HLA locus, highest for DRB1 and lowest for HLA-C.

PCR primers comprised 60 Vbeta and 13 Jbeta primers. Assay: immunoSEQ multiplex PCR; the TCRdb copy retains only in-frame clones and omits some. The sample lists roughly 150,000 clones, 75% to 80% seen once, with about 1.7% in the top ten. Trimming shortened V by 8 bases and J by 4 bases, and 17 bases separated the two germline ends. The CDR3 totals 14 residues. The germline V gene has CDR1 KGHSH and CDR2 LQKENI. The specimen was PBMCs. The receptor was derived from a woman in her thirties in good health and CMV-seronegative. The rearrangement links TRBV18 to TRBJ1-2; D possibly corresponds to TRBD1 (6 bases). CDR3 coding DNA: TGTGCCAGCCGGACGGACAGCACTTTCTATGGCTACACCTTC. This encodes CASRTDSTFYGYTF.